This TCR beta chain was recovered during a study of T-cell memory formation after mild COVID-19. Trimming removed 5 bases from V and 4 bases from J; junction bases left unmatched: 13. The CDR3 extends over 17 amino acids. The V gene's germline CDR1 is SGHTA and CDR2 FQGTGA. TCRdb re-derived calls from the 5' RACE reads in MiXCR, one entry per CDR3 protein. Of around 340,000 distinct CDR3 sequences detected, about 21% appear once; the ten largest clones hold around 13%. Sample: PBMCs or a T cell subset sorted from them (not recorded which). The receptor was isolated from an adult woman who had mild COVID-19 (a few samples of this study predate the infection). Cell type and time point are not known. This rearrangement joins TRBV7-3 to TRBJ2-5, with 10 bases fitting TRBD2. This CDR3 reads CASSPNPPQREGETQYF. CDR3 nucleotide sequence: TGTGCCAGCAGCCCCAACCCTCCGCAGCGGGAGGGAGAGACCCAGTACTTC.